A selection of T cell receptor beta chains follows, all from one sample in a study of T cells expressing NK-cell markers. From its re-call of the 5' RACE reads, TCRdb lists each CDR3 protein once, without DNA. The listing records 350,000 to 450,000 distinct CDR3 sequences. Sequencing used blood T cells: a sorted CD56 or NKG2C T cell subset, CD4+ or CD8+ T cells, or bulk PBMC T cells (not recorded which). Source of these receptors: a man aged 18-70 years in good health. CDR3s include the opening cysteine and the closing phenylalanine or tryptophan.

>15|TRBV24-1|TRBJ2-3
CATSDYRLSTDTQYF
>19|TRBV11-1|TRBJ2-1
CASSLALFGGLTTYNEQFF
>15|TRBV2|TRBJ2-2
CASSEWKRNTGELFF
>13|TRBV18|TRBJ1-2
CASSPQDIRGYTF
>13|TRBV7-3|TRBJ2-7
CASTSTGGHEQYF
>16|TRBV5-5|TRBJ2-3
CASSLTPGARTDTQYF
>14|TRBV29-1|TRBJ2-5
CSVEDPRPGETQYF
>14|TRBV20-1|TRBJ2-7
CSARTGTVVNEQYF
>16|TRBV7-9|TRBJ1-6
CASSMAGQGSNSPLHF
>13|TRBV29-1|TRBJ1-4
CSGFRGGGEKLFF
>16|TRBV3-1|TRBJ2-1
CASSLNSGGTYNEQFF
>13|TRBV15|TRBJ1-2
CATSRGPEDGYTF
>16|TRBV2|TRBJ2-3
CASRPDLIVGTDTQYF
>14|TRBV5-1|TRBJ1-1
CASSLPILNTEAFF
>14|TRBV12-3/TRBV12-4|TRBJ1-1
CASYYGQGTLGTFF
>17|TRBV6-5|TRBJ2-7
CASSFSQLAGGPYEQYF
>17|TRBV7-6|TRBJ2-1
CASSPALGAQTTNEQFF
>13|TRBV18|TRBJ1-1
CASSPPAGGEAFF
>15|TRBV5-1|TRBJ1-1
CASSSFQGGGTEAFF
>15|TRBV27|TRBJ1-1
CASKPTRRRDTEAFF
>16|TRBV7-8|TRBJ2-1
CASSPRRQGQRNEQFF
>16|TRBV20-1|TRBJ2-7
CSARRGERTNSYEQYF
>15|TRBV5-1|TRBJ2-3
CASSLAPGATDTQYF
>16|TRBV6-1|TRBJ2-3
CAGSGEQGSFTDTQYF
>15|TRBV7-8|TRBJ1-6
CASSLSPAYNSPLHF
>15|TRBV2|TRBJ2-5
CASSRDRALGETQYF
>14|TRBV19|TRBJ2-2
CASTRHPDTGELFF
>14|TRBV5-1|TRBJ2-4
CASSIGLAGGPKYF
>17|TRBV12-3/TRBV12-4|TRBJ1-1
CASSLGPGGLLNTEAFF
>13|TRBV12-3/TRBV12-4|TRBJ2-5
CASSLFKGETQYF
>13|TRBV2|TRBJ1-6
CASSPFLESPLHF
>16|TRBV9|TRBJ1-2
CASSPGQGGTLYGYTF
>12|TRBV6-2/TRBV6-3|TRBJ2-5
CASRQGVETQYF
>17|TRBV6-2/TRBV6-3|TRBJ2-7
CASSFNPGLAGSYEQYF
>13|TRBV6-5|TRBJ1-1
CASSYSRVEGAFF
>15|TRBV20-1|TRBJ1-2
CSAPPWAGGSYGYTF
>16|TRBV20-1|TRBJ2-1
CSAVPRDRGSYNEQFF
>15|TRBV3-1|TRBJ2-5
CASSQKTGGLETQYF
>15|TRBV7-9|TRBJ2-3
CASSTSGGLPDTQYF
>19|TRBV27|TRBJ2-7
CASSLSWRGTGKREYEQYF
>16|TRBV7-8|TRBJ2-2
CASSLQLQGRHGELFF
>16|TRBV18|TRBJ2-3
CASSDGQGAHSDTQYF
>17|TRBV13|TRBJ2-1
CASSLEHGTGAYNEQFF
>14|TRBV12-3/TRBV12-4|TRBJ2-7
CASSPRFQGNEQYF
>15|TRBV5-1|TRBJ2-5
CASSLSGTSAETQYF
>15|TRBV19|TRBJ2-5
CASSIAGTSKETQYF
>13|TRBV20-1|TRBJ1-1
CSANPGQESEAFF
>17|TRBV3-1|TRBJ2-5
CASSHSRLAGGHETQYF
>14|TRBV20-1|TRBJ1-2
CSARGTTNNYGYTF
>16|TRBV20-1|TRBJ1-6
CSARASSTGPNSPLHF